This T cell receptor beta chain stems from a study of cytomegalovirus exposure and HLA in healthy donors (dated 2017 in TCRdb). A note on the overall study: In an earlier analysis of several hundred of the donors, 276 Gb of sequence data and 90 million to 120 million unique TCR beta sequences from about 180 million T cells were reported. About 310 gigabases of sequencing data and some 85 million unique TCR sequences were included in an early release covering about 700 HLA-typed donors. Of the approximately 400 genotyped donors, around 81% fell in the genetic ancestry cluster associated with self-reported Caucasian donors. The study was designed to test whether signatures of past pathogen exposure could be identified by cataloging public T cell receptors. The study profiled the T cell repertoires of more than 500 subjects by immunosequencing and related them to cytomegalovirus serostatus. Besides the first cohort of approximately 710 subjects, a separate validation cohort made up of 90 to 150 different subjects was used. The study combined high-throughput TCR immunosequencing, statistical association of individual TCRs with disease status, and machine learning to predict cytomegalovirus infection status. A later analysis re-examined previously published TCR beta repertoires from roughly 650 donors and added high-resolution HLA genotyping to investigate patterns of TCR occurrence. Rather than drawing on any new phenotypic data, the later analysis identified candidate immune exposures from TCR beta sequences and the way those sequences occurred across donors. An earlier analysis of 587 of the donors used high-throughput TCR beta sequencing to judge whether each TCR beta V gene segment behaved as functional or pseudogenic. Alongside the repertoire data, information on donor age, sex, ethnicity and CMV serostatus was compiled. In a later genetic analysis, genome-wide SNP genotypes for 398 of the 666 donors were used, and that subset was treated as a discovery cohort. Every repertoire in the discovery cohort had been generated on one and the same sequencing platform. HLA typing covered class I and class II loci at four-digit resolution. The number of donors typed differed by locus, with about 629-630 for A, B, C, DRB1 and DQB1, 522 for DQA1, nearly 610 for DPA1, and 400 to 490 for DPB1. Five DR-DQ haplotypes were handled as single units for association and clustering, since linkage in the cohort was strong. On average, roughly 250,000 unique TCR beta nucleotide sequences were sequenced per donor among more than 350 genotyped donors of the cohort, with about 19% of those sequences being non-productive.

In total, approximately 700 healthy bone marrow donors made up the cohort. At the time of sampling, all cohort members were nominally healthy, though unrecorded immune exposures were likely present. The donor tested CMV seronegative and was one of the 352 seronegative cohort members. Every donor gave a peripheral blood sample, and the peripheral blood mononuclear cells from that sample were used for TCR beta sequencing. Genomic DNA extraction from the blood cell samples was performed with the Qiagen DNeasy Blood Extraction Kit. This clone has a handful of counts. Which antigen it targets is not known. Within one base of it there is no much larger clone, and no base qualities were kept. Library construction relied on the immunoSEQ multiplex PCR assay. For the multiplex PCR, a mixture combining 60 forward primers for TCR Vbeta segments and 13 reverse primers for TCR Jbeta segments was used. Amplification of the CDR3 region of rearranged TCR beta genes was performed with a multiplex PCR assay on genomic DNA. The amplified TCR beta libraries were sequenced on the Illumina HiSeq System as 87-base-pair reads. The authors' pipeline ran thus. In a later analysis, tens of millions of unique TCR beta chains were counted across the approximately 620 repertoires, and around 11 million of these chains were shared by at least two donors. Raw reads were error-corrected and collapsed into unique sequences with a nearest-neighbor algorithm that merged closely related sequences to remove PCR and sequencing errors. To assign V, D and J gene segments, CDR3 sequences were aligned to IMGT reference sequences. Each retained sequence needed at least a six-nucleotide match to both a V gene segment and a J gene segment. A rearrangement was called productive if the CDR3 had no stop codons and remained in frame with V and J, and every other rearrangement was called non-productive. CDR3 was defined according to IMGT convention as the region running from the second conserved V-encoded cysteine to the conserved J-encoded phenylalanine. In an earlier analysis of around 640 of the donors, sequences lacking an unambiguous match to a single V gene segment were excluded. An earlier analysis of several hundred of the donors called V segments functional above 56.7% productive rearrangements and segregating when the between-donor standard deviation exceeded 5%. A statistical classification framework was built for diagnosing cytomegalovirus status from the catalog of TCR beta chain sequences. In a later analysis, TCR nucleotide sequences were compared against IMGT/GENE-DB human TR gene sequences so that V and J genes could be assigned. The TCRdist pipeline was used in a later analysis to assign CDR3 sequences and most-parsimonious VDJ recombination scenarios. In a later analysis, each TCR beta chain was defined by its CDR3 amino acid sequence together with its V-gene family, and reads lacking a unique V-gene family were excluded. As a way to deal with suspected cross-contamination and a sequencing artifact, a later analysis dropped roughly 600 nucleotide sequences that were highly shared and had low generation probability. In a later analysis, a clonal expansion index for each public chain was calculated from normalized within-repertoire ranks of inferred template counts. Generation probabilities in a later analysis came from a VDJ recombination model fitted to out-of-frame rearrangements, and those results were checked against IGoR. Hypergeometric tests were used in a later analysis to score TCR-TCR, TCR-HLA and TCR-CMV co-occurrence, with a repertoire-size bias correction applied to the TCR pairs. In a later analysis, false discovery rates were estimated by permuting HLA or CMV assignments 20 times. A later analysis grouped co-occurring TCRs with DBSCAN, adding TCRdist sequence similarity when clustering within HLA-allele-positive subsets. Repertoires with fewer than 30,000 or more than 120,000 public chains were left out of co-occurrence clustering, as were four to six repertoires with anomalous nucleotide sharing. Sourced from immuneACCESS, this table was stored by TCRdb with only in-frame sequences that have V and J called. A share of the clones is absent; for the studies checked, an unresolved V gene accounts for under half, and the remainder has no known explanation. V and J calls and clone size are given by that table; D and trimming were obtained from the DNA. Within this sample are around 150,000 clones, with approximately 68% of them counted one time only. Of the sample, about 4.5% falls within the top ten clones.

Overall study outcomes, separate from this receptor: V-gene and J-gene trimming of TCR beta chains was associated with a missense DCLRE1C variant in a later genetic analysis, and the association was replicated in an independent cohort. According to a later genetic analysis, donors in an Asian-associated ancestry cluster had fewer N-insertions in productive TCRs than the roughly 670-donor mean. Because HLA typing was unavailable for some donors at each locus, only the typed subset was used in association tests. In a later analysis, TCR association rates were found to vary across HLA loci, with the most associated TCRs seen for DRB1 alleles and the fewest for HLA-C alleles. An earlier analysis of around 600 of the donors showed that most TCR beta V segments appeared in productive rearrangements either about 87% or about 30% of the time, which broadly matched IMGT annotations. Across donors, most TCR sequences were observed very rarely, whereas some public TCRs were present in many individuals. A further reported finding was that TCR beta sequences accurately predicted the HLA-A and HLA-B alleles for most subjects in the first cohort. CMV serostatus was the only immune exposure information available for the cohort. When HLA alleles, especially DR and DQ, strongly co-occurred, TCR associations were difficult to assign to individual alleles. The classifier was reported to diagnose cytomegalovirus status with high specificity and sensitivity in both the original and validation cohorts. The cohort was sequenced for TCR beta chains only, and without alpha or paired-chain data the features that could be detected were limited. In a later analysis, HLA-associated TCR beta chains showed more clonal expansion and lower generation probabilities than non-associated chains that were equally common. The sequencing pipeline was judged likely to have produced a cluster of highly shared sequence variants as a technical artifact. Because the 87-base-pair reads could not distinguish some IMGT-functional V segments, including TRBV6-2 and TRBV6-3, those segments were excluded. Because counts were too low, more than 15 rarely observed V segments, including chromosome 9 orphons, were left out of the earlier analysis of about 500 of the donors. A few of the identified cytomegalovirus-associated TCR beta chains were confirmed in vitro to be specific for cytomegalovirus antigens. At a false discovery rate of 0.05, a later analysis linked some 17,000 TCR beta sequences to specific HLA alleles. In a later analysis, several top co-occurrence clusters were reported to appear linked to parvovirus B19, influenza, CMV and Epstein-Barr virus. In the study, roughly 160 TCR beta chains were listed as associated with cytomegalovirus. In a later analysis, most CMV-associated TCR beta chains were found to appear HLA-restricted, with HLA associations seemingly driven largely by CMV exposure. According to the authors, the approach could potentially be generalized to other disease states and immunological phenotypes. Correlated functional status among segregating V segments might reflect linkage disequilibrium, but an unknown experimental factor could not be ruled out. Roughly uniform sequencing depth across donors was assumed in presence/absence analyses, although this assumption may not hold.

As encoded in the germline V gene, CDR1 is SGHAT while CDR2 is FQNNGV. The cysteine opens and the phenylalanine closes a CDR3 of 12 amino acids. Only the CDR3 portion is preserved as DNA: 36 bases, with reading frame beginning at the first base. At the junction V is shortened by 3 bases and J by 1 base, with 3 bases in between. The TCR comes from a man aged 60 to 69 in good health and CMV-seronegative. The sample was PBMCs. This chain is built from TRBV11-2 and TRBJ1-1; the D gene cannot be resolved reliably. The CDR3 is CASSFGNTEAFF. The sequenced DNA is TGTGCCAGCAGCTTCGGGAACACTGAAGCTTTCTTT.